Listed below are T cell receptor beta chains from one sample, sequenced in a study of CD8 T cells in ankylosing spondylitis. One entry per CDR3 protein, called by TCRdb with MiXCR from the 5' RACE reads. The table has 200,000 to 300,000 distinct CDR3 sequences, less than 9.5% seen once; the top ten hold approximately 5%. Sample: blood, either unsorted or a sorted T cell fraction (not recorded which). Receptor source: a female donor with ankylosing spondylitis or in good health (not recorded which). The CDR3 runs from the conserved cysteine through the conserved F or W. Fields, in order: clone size, CDR3 length, J gene, D gene, V gene, CDR3 protein, CDR3 DNA. D genes are given only for firm matches. The listing skips clone size in some rows; elsewhere it reads once, few, many or a size class.

>many|14|TRBJ2-2|TRBD2|TRBV30
CAWSRGSAPGELFF
TGTGCCTGGAGTCGCGGGAGCGCTCCCGGGGAGCTGTTTTTT
>many|15|TRBJ2-7|.|TRBV5-1
CASSYPGPQRDEQYF
TGCGCCAGCAGCTATCCGGGACCCCAAAGGGACGAGCAGTACTTC
>many|15|TRBJ2-7|.|TRBV7-8
CASSLGGSRWYEQYF
TGTGCCAGCAGCTTAGGGGGGTCGCGGTGGTACGAGCAGTACTTC
>many|16|TRBJ1-1|.|TRBV6-2/TRBV6-3
CASGSRTFFSNTEAFF
TGTGCCAGCGGGTCTCGCACGTTCTTCTCGAACACTGAAGCTTTCTTT
>many|16|TRBJ1-5|.|TRBV6-1
CASRSLSGLIGQPQHF
TGTGCCAGCAGATCCTTGTCCGGGCTTATAGGTCAGCCCCAGCATTTT
>few|17|TRBJ1-5|.|TRBV6-1
CASSPGPGPTPHQPQHF
TGTGCCAGCAGCCCTGGTCCAGGGCCTACGCCCCATCAGCCCCAGCATTTT
>many|17|TRBJ2-1|TRBD1|TRBV7-9
CASSLDLGRQGENEQFF
TGTGCCAGCAGCTTAGATTTGGGCCGACAGGGAGAGAATGAGCAGTTCTTC
>few|16|TRBJ1-2|.|TRBV5-1
CASSPEGQVIRGGYTF
TGCGCCAGCAGCCCCGAGGGACAAGTCATCCGGGGGGGCTACACCTTC
>many|15|TRBJ2-1|TRBD2|TRBV7-6
CASSQRLAGVDEQFF
TGTGCCAGCAGCCAACGACTAGCGGGAGTTGATGAGCAGTTCTTC
>many|13|TRBJ2-3|TRBD2|TRBV29-1
CSVEDGRADTQYF
TGCAGCGTTGAAGATGGGAGGGCAGATACGCAGTATTTT
>many|16|TRBJ2-3|TRBD2|TRBV5-5
CASSSTLAGVSDTQYF
TGTGCCAGCAGCTCGACGCTAGCGGGAGTATCAGATACGCAGTATTTT
>.|19|TRBJ2-6|TRBD2|TRBV7-6
CASSGTGRATTSGTNVLTF
TGTGCCAGCAGCGGCACTGGGAGGGCTACGACCTCTGGGACCAACGTCCTGACTTTC
>many|16|TRBJ1-1|TRBD1|TRBV19
CASSTAGTGPHTEAFF
TGTGCCAGTAGTACCGCCGGGACAGGCCCCCACACTGAAGCTTTCTTT
>many|15|TRBJ2-1|.|TRBV20-1
CSARGSGGPYNEQFF
TGCAGTGCTAGAGGCTCAGGCGGGCCCTACAATGAGCAGTTCTTC
>many|13|TRBJ1-1|.|TRBV25-1
CASSVNPGTEAFF
TGTGCCAGCAGTGTAAACCCGGGCACTGAAGCTTTCTTT
>few|18|TRBJ1-1|TRBD1|TRBV11-1
CASSSPRDRGFLNTEAFF
TGTGCCAGCAGCTCTCCCCGTGACAGGGGGTTTCTCAACACTGAAGCTTTCTTT
>many|16|TRBJ2-5|TRBD1|TRBV7-9
CASSGPGTAKGETQYF
TGTGCCAGCAGCGGCCCCGGGACAGCAAAAGGAGAGACCCAGTACTTC
>many|12|TRBJ2-7|.|TRBV6-2/TRBV6-3
CASSASGGPVYF
TGTGCCAGCAGCGCCTCAGGGGGGCCAGTGTACTTC
>many|14|TRBJ2-7|TRBD1|TRBV19
CASTQGDALGEQYF
TGTGCCAGTACCCAGGGGGATGCCCTTGGCGAGCAGTACTTC
>few|12|TRBJ2-5|.|TRBV29-1
CSGRDSQETQYF
TGCAGCGGGAGGGACAGCCAAGAGACCCAGTACTTC
>many|13|TRBJ1-1|.|TRBV27
CASRLGLNTEAFF
TGTGCCAGCAGATTAGGCCTGAACACTGAAGCTTTCTTT
>many|14|TRBJ2-7|TRBD2|TRBV20-1
CSATSGSVNYEQYF
TGCAGTGCTACTAGCGGGAGTGTGAACTACGAGCAGTACTTC
>many|12|TRBJ2-1|.|TRBV6-2/TRBV6-3
CASSWGGMEQFF
TGTGCCAGCAGTTGGGGCGGGATGGAGCAGTTCTTC
>.|14|TRBJ2-7|.|TRBV20-1
CSASGTTTIYEQYF
TGCAGTGCTAGCGGGACGACGACCATTTACGAGCAGTACTTC
>many|13|TRBJ1-2|.|TRBV12-3/TRBV12-4
CASSVTGPYGYTF
TGTGCCAGCAGCGTTACAGGGCCCTATGGCTACACCTTC
>many|16|TRBJ2-1|TRBD2|TRBV20-1
CSARDQTSASYNEQFF
TGCAGTGCTAGAGATCAAACTAGCGCATCCTACAATGAGCAGTTCTTC
>many|16|TRBJ2-7|TRBD2|TRBV12-5
CASGSSQERDAGEQYF
TGTGCTAGTGGCTCATCTCAGGAGCGGGACGCGGGCGAGCAGTACTTC
>.|13|TRBJ2-1|.|TRBV2
CASSEERWGEQFF
TGTGCCAGCAGTGAGGAGCGGTGGGGCGAGCAGTTCTTC
>many|13|TRBJ2-5|.|TRBV20-1
CSVPSQAPETQYF
TGCAGTGTCCCTAGCCAGGCTCCAGAGACCCAGTACTTC
>many|15|TRBJ1-2|TRBD1|TRBV20-1
CSARDPWTGGYGYTF
TGCAGTGCTAGAGATCCGTGGACAGGGGGCTATGGCTACACCTTC
>.|14|TRBJ2-3|.|TRBV7-9
CASSISGSTDTQYF
TGTGCCAGCAGCATAAGCGGGAGCACAGATACGCAGTATTTT
>.|15|TRBJ1-3|.|TRBV7-2
CASRPRQLSGNTIYF
TGTGCCAGCAGGCCGCGACAGTTATCTGGAAACACCATATATTTT
>.|17|TRBJ2-3|TRBD2|TRBV20-1
CSARKPETSGLTDTQYF
TGCAGTGCTAGAAAACCTGAGACTAGCGGGCTCACAGATACGCAGTATTTT
>.|14|TRBJ2-7|.|TRBV5-4
CASSPGGHSYEQYF
TGTGCCAGCAGCCCCGGGGGGCACTCCTACGAGCAGTACTTC
>.|15|TRBJ2-7|TRBD2|TRBV27
CASSRLAGVGYEQYF
TGTGCCAGCAGTAGACTAGCGGGAGTGGGCTACGAGCAGTACTTC
>many|22|TRBJ1-1|.|TRBV12-3/TRBV12-4
CASSFRGRQVGSLGLMNTEAFF
TGTGCCAGCAGTTTTAGAGGACGACAGGTGGGTTCTCTGGGCTTGATGAACACTGAAGCTTTCTTT
>few|15|TRBJ1-6|TRBD1|TRBV7-1
CASSSTGEADSPLHF
TGTGCCAGCAGCTCGACAGGGGAGGCCGATTCACCCCTCCACTTT
>many|13|TRBJ2-1|.|TRBV7-8
CASSFRGRNEQFF
TGTGCCAGCAGCTTCCGAGGGCGGAATGAGCAGTTCTTC
>many|15|TRBJ2-1|TRBD2|TRBV29-1
CSARAGGPPYNEQFF
TGCAGCGCCCGAGCGGGAGGGCCCCCCTACAATGAGCAGTTCTTC
>few|18|TRBJ2-3|.|TRBV5-1
CASSLSPHGSGSTDTQYF
TGCGCCAGCAGCTTGTCCCCCCACGGGAGCGGCAGCACAGATACGCAGTATTTT
>.|17|TRBJ2-1|TRBD2|TRBV29-1
CSVEDRLAGGVYGEQFF
TGCAGCGTTGAAGATAGGCTAGCGGGTGGCGTATACGGTGAGCAGTTCTTC
>.|16|TRBJ2-7|TRBD2|TRBV11-2
CASSFQTGLPLDEQYF
TGTGCCAGCAGCTTCCAGACGGGACTACCCTTAGACGAGCAGTACTTC
>many|12|TRBJ1-5|.|TRBV15
CATSRVTQPQHF
TGTGCCACCAGCAGAGTTACCCAGCCCCAGCATTTT
>many|15|TRBJ1-2|TRBD1|TRBV6-1
CASRWTGRSNYGYTF
TGTGCCAGCAGATGGACAGGGAGGTCGAACTATGGCTACACCTTC